This TCR beta chain was found in a study of cytomegalovirus exposure and HLA in healthy donors. It was with 60 Vbeta and 13 Jbeta primers that the PCR ran. Here immunoSEQ multiplex PCR was the method, and the copy in TCRdb shows in-frame clones only, minus some. The sample holds about 160,000 clones, 80% seen once. This clone came up a few times. Per germline, CDR1 SGDLS and CDR2 YYNGEE. V was pared by 3 bases and J by 0 bases, with 10 bases between. The CDR3 length is 15 residues. J is TRBJ1-3 and V is TRBV9; TRBD1 might be the D (6 bases). The TCR comes from a young man in good health and CMV-seronegative. The sample was PBMCs. The CDR3 bases are TGTGCCAGCAGCGCCGGGACAATCTCTGGAAACACCATATATTTT. It codes for CASSAGTISGNTIYF.